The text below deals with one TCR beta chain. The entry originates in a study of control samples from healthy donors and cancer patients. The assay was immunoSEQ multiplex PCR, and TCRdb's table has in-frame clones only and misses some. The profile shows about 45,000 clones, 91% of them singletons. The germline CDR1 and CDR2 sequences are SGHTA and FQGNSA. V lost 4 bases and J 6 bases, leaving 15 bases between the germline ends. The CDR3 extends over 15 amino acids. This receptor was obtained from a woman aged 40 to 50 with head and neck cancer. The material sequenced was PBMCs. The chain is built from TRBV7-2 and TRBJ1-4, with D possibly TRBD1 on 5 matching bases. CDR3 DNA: TGTGCCAGCAGCTCCCCCAACCAGGGTTATGAAAAACTGTTTTTT. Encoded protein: CASSSPNQGYEKLFF. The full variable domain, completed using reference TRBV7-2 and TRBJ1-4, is GAGVSQSPSNKVTEKGKDVELRCDPISGHTALYWYRQSLGQGLEFLIYFQGNSAPDKSGLPSDRFSAERTGGSVSTLTIQRTQQEDSAVYLCASSSPNQGYEKLFFGSGTQLSVL.